This entry features one T cell receptor beta chain sequence. This receptor's antigen is unknown. No much larger clone is present one base from it, and per-base qualities are unavailable. The sample's time point label, in plain terms: individuals recovered from natural SARS-CoV-2 infection. This sample is drawn from a study of Ad26.COV2.S vaccination and SARS-CoV-2 variants (dated by TCRdb to the early 2020s). With respect to the entire study: TCRbeta repertoire sequencing served as the tool for gauging how specific and how broad the SARS-CoV-2-reactive T cell receptors were following Ad26.COV2.S vaccination. The TCR-sequenced set comprised approximately 32 samples: around 20 Ad26.COV2.S vaccine recipients, 5 placebo recipients and 8 SARS-CoV-2 convalescent individuals.

The immunoSEQ Assay was the method used to sequence TCRbeta CDR3 regions. After extraction, genomic DNA underwent amplification by bias-controlled multiplex PCR, followed by high-throughput sequencing. The study's own analysis went as follows. To quantify the absolute abundance of every unique TCRbeta CDR3 region, sequences were collapsed and filtered. T cell fraction was estimated by normalizing TCRbeta template counts to usable DNA, with usable DNA measured through amplification of reference genes found in all nucleated cells. Repertoire TCRs were annotated as SARS-CoV-2-specific when V gene, CDR3 amino acid sequence and J gene were exactly matched to a known reactive TCR set. MIRA supplied the reference SARS-CoV-2 TCR set, which was filtered for enrichment in COVID-19-positive ImmuneCODE repertoires so that public or cross-reactive TCRs were removed. Using the MIRA antigens, annotated TCRs were further analysed by specific ORF or by position within an ORF. Depth was the summed frequency of annotated unique rearrangements, while breadth was defined as annotated unique rearrangements over total unique productive rearrangements. TCR breadth was compared between groups using two-sided Wilcoxon rank-sum tests. The source is immuneACCESS, and TCRdb retained only in-frame sequences with V and J called. Part of the clones is not carried over; for the studies checked, unresolved V genes explain less than half of this, and the remainder is unexplained. Clonal size and the V and J genes are those of that table, whereas D and trimming came from the DNA. For this sample the table gives around 100,000 clones, of which less than 85% were detected only once. The ten biggest clones cover about 17% of the sample.

Overall study results and their limits: Ad26.COV2.S recipients had higher spike-specific TCR breadth than placebo recipients (P = 0.0014). Vaccine and placebo recipients had comparable non-spike TCR breadth, which fits with the vaccine containing only spike. It was noted by the authors that total T cell responses may have been underestimated by the TCR breadth and depth analyses. After vaccination, spike-specific CD8+ and CD4+ T cell responses were reported to show substantial breadth.

The germline V gene sets CDR1 to MDHEN and CDR2 to SYDVKM. From cysteine to phenylalanine, the CDR3 is 12 amino acids long. Of all the DNA, just the CDR3 is kept, 36 bases in frame from base 1. Trimming costs V 6 bases and J 6 bases, and their ends lie 8 bases apart. The V gene is TRBV28 and the J gene is TRBJ2-2; TRBD1 could be the D gene, as 5 bases match. Specimen: peripheral blood, collected after recovery from COVID-19. The receptor comes from a human donor who had recovered from COVID-19. In nucleotides, the sequence is TGTGCCAGCAGGCTCAGGGCCGGGGAGCTGTTTTTT. Its product reads: CASRLRAGELFF.